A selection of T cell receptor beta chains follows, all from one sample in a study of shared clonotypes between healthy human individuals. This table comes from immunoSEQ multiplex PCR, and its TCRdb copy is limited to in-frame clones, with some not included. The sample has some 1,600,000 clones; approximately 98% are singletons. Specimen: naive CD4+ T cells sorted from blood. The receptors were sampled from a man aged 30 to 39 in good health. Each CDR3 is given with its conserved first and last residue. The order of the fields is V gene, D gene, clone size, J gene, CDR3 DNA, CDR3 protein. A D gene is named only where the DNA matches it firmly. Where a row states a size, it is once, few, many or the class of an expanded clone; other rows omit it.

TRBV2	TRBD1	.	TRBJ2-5	TGTGCCAGCATAAGCAACTCGGACAGGTCAGAGACCCAGTACTTC	CASISNSDRSETQYF
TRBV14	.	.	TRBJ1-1	TGTGCCAGCAGCCAAGATCCGTCCAGGGCCACTGAAGCTTTCTTT	CASSQDPSRATEAFF
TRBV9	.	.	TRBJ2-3	TGTGCCAGCAGCAGGGGGGGAGTCACAGATACGCAGTATTTT	CASSRGGVTDTQYF
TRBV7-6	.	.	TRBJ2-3	TGTGCCAGCAGCTTAATTTCGGGGACCCTACGGCCAGATACGCAGTATTTT	CASSLISGTLRPDTQYF
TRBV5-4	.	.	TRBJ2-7	TGTGCCAGCAGGAAGGATATTAGGAGGGACGAGCAGTACTTC	CASRKDIRRDEQYF
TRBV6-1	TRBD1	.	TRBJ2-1	TGTGCCACCGACGCCGGGACAGCAAACAATGAGCAGTTCTTC	CATDAGTANNEQFF
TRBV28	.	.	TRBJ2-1	TGTGCCAGCTGGGGAGCTGGGTTTGGCAATGAGCAGTTCTTC	CASWGAGFGNEQFF
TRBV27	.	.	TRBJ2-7	TGTGCCAGCAGGCCTAATAGCGGCTTACCCTACGAGCAGTACTTC	CASRPNSGLPYEQYF
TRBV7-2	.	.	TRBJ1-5	TGTGCCAGCAGCTTACTGGGTGGCAATCAGCCCCAGCATTTT	CASSLLGGNQPQHF
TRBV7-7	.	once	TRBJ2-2	TGTGCCAGCAGCCAAGACGCGAACACCGGGGAGCTGTTTTTT	CASSQDANTGELFF
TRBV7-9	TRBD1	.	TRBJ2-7	TGTGCCAGCAGCAGCGACAGGGATTTCCACTACGAGCAGTACTTC	CASSSDRDFHYEQYF
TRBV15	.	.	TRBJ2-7	TGTGCCACCAGCAGAAGATCCGAGCAGTACTTC	CATSRRSEQYF
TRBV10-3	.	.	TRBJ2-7	TGTGCCATCAGTGATTTTAGCCGAACCTACGAGCAGTACTTC	CAISDFSRTYEQYF
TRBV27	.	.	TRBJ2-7	TGTGCCAGCAGTTTCCGCAGGGGGGGGTACGAGCAGTACTTC	CASSFRRGGYEQYF
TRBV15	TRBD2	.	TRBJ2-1	TGTGCCACCAGCAGAGGGACTAGCGGGAGTCAGTATGAGCAGTTCTTC	CATSRGTSGSQYEQFF
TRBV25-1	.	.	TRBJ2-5	TGTGCCAGCACTCGTCCGGGTGGAGAGACCCAGTACTTC	CASTRPGGETQYF
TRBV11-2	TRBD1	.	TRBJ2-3	TGTGCCAGCAGCTTCCGGGGACAGTCGGGCACAGATACGCAGTATTTT	CASSFRGQSGTDTQYF
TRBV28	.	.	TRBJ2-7	TGTGCCAGCAGTGACCCCGGACAGAAGCAGTACTTC	CASSDPGQKQYF
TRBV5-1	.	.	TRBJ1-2	TGCGCCAGCAGCTTGGAACGGGCGGGAAACAACTATGGCTACACCTTC	CASSLERAGNNYGYTF
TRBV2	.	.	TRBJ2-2	TGTGCCAGCAGTGAAAGACCCCCCGGGGAGCTGTTTTTT	CASSERPPGELFF
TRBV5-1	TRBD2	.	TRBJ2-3	TGCGCCAGCAGGACTAGCGGTGAGGCTGATACGCAGTATTTT	CASRTSGEADTQYF
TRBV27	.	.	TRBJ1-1	TGTGCCAGCCGCAACAGGGCGGGCACTGAAGCTTTCTTT	CASRNRAGTEAFF
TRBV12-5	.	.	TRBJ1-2	TGTGCTAGTGGTTTAGGTAATCCGGCACTTGGCTACACCTTC	CASGLGNPALGYTF
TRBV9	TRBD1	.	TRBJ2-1	TGTGCCAGCAGCGTAGGACAGGGGGTCGATGAGCAGTTCTTC	CASSVGQGVDEQFF
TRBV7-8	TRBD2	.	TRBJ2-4	TGTGCCAGCAGCTTAGGGTTGACTAGCGGGAGAATGGGAACGGCCAAAAACATTCAGTACTTC	CASSLGLTSGRMGTAKNIQYF
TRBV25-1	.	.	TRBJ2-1	TGTGCCAGCACCCCCCCGGAGCGGTCCTCCTACAATGAGCAGTTCTTC	CASTPPERSSYNEQFF
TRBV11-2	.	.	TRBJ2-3	TGTGCCAGCAGCTTCTCGGGAACAGATACGCAGTATTTT	CASSFSGTDTQYF
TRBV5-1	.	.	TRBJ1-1	TGCGCCAGCAGGAGAGAACACAGAGGGAACACTGAAGCTTTCTTT	CASRREHRGNTEAFF
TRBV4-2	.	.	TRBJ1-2	TGTGCCAGCAGCCCCGTGGGGGGGACGGACTATGGCTACACCTTC	CASSPVGGTDYGYTF
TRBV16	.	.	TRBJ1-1	TGTGCCAGCAGCCAAGTGTTGAACACTGAAGCTTTCTTT	CASSQVLNTEAFF
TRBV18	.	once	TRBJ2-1	TGTGCCAGCTCACCACCACGTCGCAGCGACTCCTACAATGAGCAGTTCTTC	CASSPPRRSDSYNEQFF
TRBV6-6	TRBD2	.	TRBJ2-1	TGTGCCAGCAGTGACCCTAGCGGGATTGACAATGAGCAGTTCTTC	CASSDPSGIDNEQFF
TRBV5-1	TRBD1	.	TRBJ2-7	TGCGCCAGCAGCTTAAGGGGGCAGGACGAGCAGTACTTC	CASSLRGQDEQYF
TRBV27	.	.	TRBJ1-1	TGTGCCAGCAGTCACCGTACAGGGGAAGCTTTCTTT	CASSHRTGEAFF
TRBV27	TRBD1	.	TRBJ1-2	TGTGCCAGCAGTTCGTTGACAGGGGGTGGCTACACCTTC	CASSSLTGGGYTF
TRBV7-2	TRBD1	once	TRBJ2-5	TGTGCCAGCAGCTTAGCCAGGGGGGAGACCCAGTACTTC	CASSLARGETQYF
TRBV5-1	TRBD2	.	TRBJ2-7	TGCGCCAGCCGACGACTAGCGGAATCCTACGAGCAGTACTTC	CASRRLAESYEQYF
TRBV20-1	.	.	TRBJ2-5	TGCAGTGCCGGGGCAGAGACCCAGTACTTC	CSAGAETQYF
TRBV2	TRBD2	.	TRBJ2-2	TGTGCCAGCAAGATGGCTAGCGGCACCGGGGAGCTGTTTTTT	CASKMASGTGELFF
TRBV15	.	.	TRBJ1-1	TGTGCCACCAGCAGAGATCCGGGGGCGAACACTGAAGCTTTCTTT	CATSRDPGANTEAFF
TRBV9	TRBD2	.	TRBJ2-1	TGTGCCAGCAGCGTTCCCGGGACTAGCGGGATTGAGCAGTTCTTC	CASSVPGTSGIEQFF
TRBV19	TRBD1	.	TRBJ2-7	TGTGCCAGTAGTAACCCTGGGACAGGGAGGAGCTCCTACGAGCAGTACTTC	CASSNPGTGRSSYEQYF
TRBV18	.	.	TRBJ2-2	TGTGCCAGCTCACCACCGATCCGGTGGGCCGGGGAGCTGTTTTTT	CASSPPIRWAGELFF
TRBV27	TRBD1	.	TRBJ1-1	TGTGCCAGCAGTCCCTGGACAGGGGGCGCCGGCACTGAAGCTTTCTTT	CASSPWTGGAGTEAFF
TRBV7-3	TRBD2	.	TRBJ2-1	TGTGCCAGCAGGCGAGAGCGGGAGGACGAGCAGTTCTTC	CASRREREDEQFF
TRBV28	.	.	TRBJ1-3	TGTGCCAGCAGTTTTGCGCCGGACTCTGGAAACACCATATATTTT	CASSFAPDSGNTIYF
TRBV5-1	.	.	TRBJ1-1	TGCGCCAGCAGCTTGGTTGTCAAGAACACTGAAGCTTTCTTT	CASSLVVKNTEAFF
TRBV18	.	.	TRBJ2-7	TGTGCCAGCTCACCACCCTCGGGGTATATTTACGAGCAGTACTTC	CASSPPSGYIYEQYF
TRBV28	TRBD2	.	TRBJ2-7	TGTGCCAGCAGTTCCGGAATGACTAGCGGGAACCACGAGCAGTACTTC	CASSSGMTSGNHEQYF
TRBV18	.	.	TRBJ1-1	TGTGCCAGCTCCTTAGGTGGGGGGAACACTGAAGCTTTCTTT	CASSLGGGNTEAFF
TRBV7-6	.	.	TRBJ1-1	TGTGCCAGCAGCTTAGACAGGAACACTGAAGCTTTCTTT	CASSLDRNTEAFF
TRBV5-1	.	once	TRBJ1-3	TGCGCCAGCAGCTTCAGGCCGTCTGGAAACACCATATATTTT	CASSFRPSGNTIYF
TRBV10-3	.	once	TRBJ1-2	TGTGCCATCAGTCCAGGACAGAACTATGGCTACACCTTC	CAISPGQNYGYTF
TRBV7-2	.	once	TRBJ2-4	TGTGCCAGCAGCACGACACTAGCCAAAAACATTCAGTACTTC	CASSTTLAKNIQYF
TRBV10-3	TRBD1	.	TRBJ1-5	TGTGCCATCAGTGCGGACAGGAGAGAGCAGCCCCAGCATTTT	CAISADRREQPQHF
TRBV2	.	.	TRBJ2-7	TGTGCCAGCAGCGTACAGGGAGGATTGTCCTACGAGCAGTACTTC	CASSVQGGLSYEQYF
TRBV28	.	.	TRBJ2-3	TGTGCCAGCCGGGACTTCAGCACAGATACGCAGTATTTT	CASRDFSTDTQYF
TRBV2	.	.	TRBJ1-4	TGTGCCAGCAGGACGAGCGGGAATGAAAAACTGTTTTTT	CASRTSGNEKLFF